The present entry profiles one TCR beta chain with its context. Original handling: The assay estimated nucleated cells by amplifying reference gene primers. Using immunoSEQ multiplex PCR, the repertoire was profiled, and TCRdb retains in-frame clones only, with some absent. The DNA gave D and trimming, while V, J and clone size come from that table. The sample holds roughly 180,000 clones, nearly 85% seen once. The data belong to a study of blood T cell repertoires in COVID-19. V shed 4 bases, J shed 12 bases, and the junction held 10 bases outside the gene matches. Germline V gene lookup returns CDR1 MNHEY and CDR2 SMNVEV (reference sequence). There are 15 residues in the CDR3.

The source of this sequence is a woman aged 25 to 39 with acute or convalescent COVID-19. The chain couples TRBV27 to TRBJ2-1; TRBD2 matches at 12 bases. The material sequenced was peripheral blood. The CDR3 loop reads CASSYSSGGAYWQFF. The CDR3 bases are TGTGCCAGCAGTTACTCTAGCGGGGGGGCATATTGGCAGTTCTTC.